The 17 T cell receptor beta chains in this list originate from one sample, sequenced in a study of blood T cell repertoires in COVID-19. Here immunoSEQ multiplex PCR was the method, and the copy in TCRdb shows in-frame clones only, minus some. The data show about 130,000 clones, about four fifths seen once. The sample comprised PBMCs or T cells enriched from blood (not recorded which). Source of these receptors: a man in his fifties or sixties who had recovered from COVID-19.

The CDR3 here is CASSFQQWHTEAFF. The CDR3 DNA follows: TGTGCCAGCAGCTTCCAACAGTGGCACACTGAAGCTTTCTTT. The rearrangement joins TRBV7-2 to TRBJ1-1; the D is unclear. The CDR3 is made up of 14 amino acids. Germline loops: CDR1 SGHTA, CDR2 FQGNSA. V lost 3 bases to trimming and J lost 3 bases, with 11 bases between them. Full variable domain (missing parts from reference TRBV7-2 and TRBJ1-1): GAGVSQSPSNKVTEKGKDVELRCDPISGHTALYWYRQSLGQGLEFLIYFQGNSAPDKSGLPSDRFSAERTGGSVSTLTIQRTQQEDSAVYLCASSFQQWHTEAFFGQGTRLTVV.

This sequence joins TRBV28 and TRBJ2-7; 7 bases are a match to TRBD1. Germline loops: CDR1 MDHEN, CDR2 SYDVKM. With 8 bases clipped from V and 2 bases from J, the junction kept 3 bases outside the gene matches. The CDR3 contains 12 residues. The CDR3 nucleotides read TGTGCCAGCCGGACAGGAGCCTACGAGCAGTACTTC. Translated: CASRTGAYEQYF.

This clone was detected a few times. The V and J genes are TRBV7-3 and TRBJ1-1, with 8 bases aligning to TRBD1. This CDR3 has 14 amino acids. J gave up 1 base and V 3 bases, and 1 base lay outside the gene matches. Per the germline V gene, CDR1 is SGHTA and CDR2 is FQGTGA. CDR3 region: CASSLQGANTEAFF. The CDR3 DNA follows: TGTGCCAGCAGCTTGCAGGGGGCGAACACTGAAGCTTTCTTT.

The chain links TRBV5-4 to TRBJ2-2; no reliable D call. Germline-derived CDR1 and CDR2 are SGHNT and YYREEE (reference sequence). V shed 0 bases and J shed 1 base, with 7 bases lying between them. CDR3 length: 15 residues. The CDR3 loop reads CASSLDWLNTGELFF. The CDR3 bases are TGTGCCAGCAGCTTGGACTGGTTGAACACCGGGGAGCTGTTTTTT.

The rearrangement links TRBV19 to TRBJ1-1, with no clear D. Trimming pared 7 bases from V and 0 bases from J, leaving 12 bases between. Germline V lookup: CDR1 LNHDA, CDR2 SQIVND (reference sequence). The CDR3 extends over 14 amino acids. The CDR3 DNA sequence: TGTGCCAGTACAGAATGGCAGATGAACACTGAAGCTTTCTTT. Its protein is CASTEWQMNTEAFF.

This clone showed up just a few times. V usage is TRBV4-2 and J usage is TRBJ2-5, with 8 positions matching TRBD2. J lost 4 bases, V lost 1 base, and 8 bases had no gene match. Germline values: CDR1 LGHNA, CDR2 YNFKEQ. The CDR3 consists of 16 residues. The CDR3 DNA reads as TGTGCCAGCAGCCAAGGCGGTGGGCGGGGGGCAGAGACCCAGTACTTC. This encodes CASSQGGGRGAETQYF.

DNA of the CDR3: TGTGCCAGCAGCTCCAACTGGCCTAGCGGGGGATACGAGCAGTACTTC. Its translation: CASSSNWPSGGYEQYF. V gene TRBV7-2 combines with J gene TRBJ2-7; 10 bases fit TRBD2. Germline CDR1 is SGHTA and CDR2 is FQGNSA. This CDR3 comprises 16 residues. With V trimmed by 4 bases and J by 4 bases, 10 bases remained unmatched.

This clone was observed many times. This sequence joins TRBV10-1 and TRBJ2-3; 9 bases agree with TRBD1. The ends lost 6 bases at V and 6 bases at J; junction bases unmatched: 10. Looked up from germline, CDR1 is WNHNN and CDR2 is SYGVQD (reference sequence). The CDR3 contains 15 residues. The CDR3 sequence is CASSSSRDRADTQYF. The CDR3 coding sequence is TGCGCCAGCAGCTCGTCCCGGGACAGGGCTGATACGCAGTATTTT.

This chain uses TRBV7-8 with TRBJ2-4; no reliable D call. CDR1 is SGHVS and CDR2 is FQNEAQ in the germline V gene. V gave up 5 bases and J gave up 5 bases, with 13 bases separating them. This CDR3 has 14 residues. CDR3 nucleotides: TGTGCCAGCAGCCCACGAATAGAGGAAAACATTCAGTACTTC. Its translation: CASSPRIEENIQYF.

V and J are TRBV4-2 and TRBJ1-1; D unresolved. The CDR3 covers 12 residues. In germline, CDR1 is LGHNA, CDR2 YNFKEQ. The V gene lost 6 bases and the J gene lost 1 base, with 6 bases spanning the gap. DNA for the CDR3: TGTGCCAGCAGTTCGCGGAACACTGAAGCTTTCTTT. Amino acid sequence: CASSSRNTEAFF.

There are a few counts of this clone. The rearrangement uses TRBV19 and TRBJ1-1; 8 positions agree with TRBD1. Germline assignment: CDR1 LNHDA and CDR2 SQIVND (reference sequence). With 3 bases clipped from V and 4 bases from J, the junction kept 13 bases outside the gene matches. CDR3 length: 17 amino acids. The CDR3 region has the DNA TGTGCCAGTAGTATTTCAGCCCCAGGGGGCGCGGGCACTGAAGCTTTCTTT. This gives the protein CASSISAPGGAGTEAFF.

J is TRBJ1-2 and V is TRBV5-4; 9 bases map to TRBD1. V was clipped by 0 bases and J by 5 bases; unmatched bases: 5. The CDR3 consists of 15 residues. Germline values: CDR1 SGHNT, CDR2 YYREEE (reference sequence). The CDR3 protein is CASSLAGTGIYGYTF. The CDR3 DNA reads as TGTGCCAGCAGCTTGGCCGGGACAGGGATATATGGCTACACCTTC.

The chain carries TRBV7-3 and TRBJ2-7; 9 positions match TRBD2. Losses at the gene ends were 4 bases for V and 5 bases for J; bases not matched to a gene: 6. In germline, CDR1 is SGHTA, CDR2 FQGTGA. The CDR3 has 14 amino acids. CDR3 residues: CASSSGLAGNEQYF. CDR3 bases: TGTGCCAGCAGCTCGGGACTAGCAGGGAACGAGCAGTACTTC.

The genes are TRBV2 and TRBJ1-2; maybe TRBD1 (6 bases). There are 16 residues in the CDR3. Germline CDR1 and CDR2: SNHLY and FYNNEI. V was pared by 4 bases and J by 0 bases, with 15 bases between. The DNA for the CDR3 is TGTGCCAGCAGTGCCCTCGTGACAGGAGCTAACTATGGCTACACCTTC. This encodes CASSALVTGANYGYTF.

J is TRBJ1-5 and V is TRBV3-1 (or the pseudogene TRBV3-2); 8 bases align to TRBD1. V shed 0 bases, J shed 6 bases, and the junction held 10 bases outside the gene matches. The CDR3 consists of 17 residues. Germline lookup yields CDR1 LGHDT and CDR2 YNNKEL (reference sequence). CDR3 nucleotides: TGTGCCAGCAGCCAAGATTTTCGGGGACAGGCCGGTCAGCCCCAGCATTTT. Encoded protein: CASSQDFRGQAGQPQHF.

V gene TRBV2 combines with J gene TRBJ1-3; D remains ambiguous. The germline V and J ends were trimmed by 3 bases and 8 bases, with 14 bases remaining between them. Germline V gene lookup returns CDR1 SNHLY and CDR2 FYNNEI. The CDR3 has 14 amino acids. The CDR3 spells CASSDNGSGYTIYF. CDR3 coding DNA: TGTGCCAGCAGTGATAACGGTTCCGGGTACACCATATATTTT.

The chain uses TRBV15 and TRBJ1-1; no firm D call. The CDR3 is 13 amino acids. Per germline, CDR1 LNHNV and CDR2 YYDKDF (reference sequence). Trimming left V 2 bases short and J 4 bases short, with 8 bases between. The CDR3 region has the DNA TGTGCCACCAGCAGACCCGGGAGCACTGAAGCTTTCTTT. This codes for CATSRPGSTEAFF.